A few counts support the clone carrying this TCR beta chain. As originally analysed: How many nucleated cells were present was estimated from reference gene primer amplification. Profiled with immunoSEQ multiplex PCR; TCRdb holds only in-frame clones, not every one. V, J and clone size are taken as reported in that table, and D and trimming were inferred from the DNA itself. The table lists roughly 140,000 clones, around 76% of them singletons. This sample was taken from a study of blood T cell repertoires in COVID-19. About the research overall: The United States, Italy and Spain were the sources of the acute and convalescent COVID-19 samples. PBMCs, B-cell-depleted T cells, or T cells provided the cDNA or gDNA that made up the material.

This CDR3 has 13 amino acids. Looked up from germline, CDR1 is LGHDT and CDR2 is YNNKEL (reference sequence). V was clipped by 1 base and J by 6 bases, with 7 bases between them. This sequence joins TRBV3-1 (or the pseudogene TRBV3-2) and TRBJ1-5; no reliable D call. Sequenced material: peripheral blood. This clonotype was obtained from a man between 60 and 75 years old with acute or convalescent COVID-19. CDR3 DNA sequence: TGTGCCAGCAGCCAAGGTCGGGGTCAGCCCCAGCATTTT. This gives the protein CASSQGRGQPQHF.